This T cell receptor beta chain was identified during a study of blood T cell dynamics during melanoma immunotherapy. Study-wide context: Standard first-line treatment here was pembrolizumab or nivolumab plus ipilimumab in metastatic melanoma.

Looked up from germline, CDR1 is MDHEN and CDR2 is SYDVKM. V was cut by 2 bases and J by 7 bases, with 2 bases left in between. The CDR3 sequence is 11 residues long. Every bulk PBMC sample received the same 350 ng of DNA. The protocol was immunoSEQ multiplex PCR, while the TCRdb copy is restricted to in-frame clones and leaves out a portion. The sample records approximately 23,000 clones, approximately 89% being singletons. Study observations and caveats: Whether repertoire-driving clones were melanoma-specific could not be determined.

The time point: pre-treatment baseline. One draw preceded checkpoint blockade; another followed its first cycle at week 3. On this clone: Its specificity is unknown.

The J gene is TRBJ2-2, the V gene TRBV28; D is ambiguous. This TCR derives from a human donor with melanoma. The sample was blood, taken from a patient treated with checkpoint blockade. DNA of the CDR3: TGTGCCAGCAGTTTAATCGGGGAGCTGTTTTTT. Protein product: CASSLIGELFF.